What follows is one TCR beta chain and its context. Its target is unknown. This sample was included in a study of T-cell reconstitution after alpha-beta-depleted transplantation in children. Library preparation (for TCRbeta) was performed with unique molecular identifiers. TCRdb re-derived calls from the PCR reads in MiXCR, one entry per CDR3 protein. The profile shows roughly 420,000 distinct CDR3 sequences, under 20% of them singletons. Findings of the study overall: T-cell counts and diversity at one year following transplant were attributed mainly to newly produced T cells.

CDR1 is KGHSH and CDR2 is LQKENI in the germline V gene. V shed 8 bases and J shed 7 bases, with 27 bases lying between them. This CDR3 has 17 residues. The rearrangement uses TRBV18 and TRBJ2-1, with a weak D call TRBD2 (5 bases). The sequence derives from a boy in the first two years of life who had a stem cell transplant for Wiskott-Aldrich syndrome, so the T cells may come from the graft donor. Sample: PBMCs, mostly from graft donor cells, taken 360 days after TCRalphabeta/CD19-depleted stem cell transplant. CDR3 in DNA: TGTGCCAGCACATCACCAAAGTCGGGGAGAACTTCGAATGAGCAGTTCTTC. It specifies CASTSPKSGRTSNEQFF.